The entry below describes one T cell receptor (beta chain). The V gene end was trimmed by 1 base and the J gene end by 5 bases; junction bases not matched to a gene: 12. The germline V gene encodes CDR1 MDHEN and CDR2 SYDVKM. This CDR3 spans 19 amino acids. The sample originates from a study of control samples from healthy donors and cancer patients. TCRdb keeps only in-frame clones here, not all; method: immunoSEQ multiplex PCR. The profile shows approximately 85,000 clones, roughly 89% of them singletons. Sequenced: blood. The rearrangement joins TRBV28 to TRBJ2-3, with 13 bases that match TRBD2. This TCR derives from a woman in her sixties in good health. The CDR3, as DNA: TGTGCCAGCAGTTTATACCCCGAACTAGCGGGAGGGCCTAAAGATACGCAGTATTTT. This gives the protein CASSLYPELAGGPKDTQYF.